The 25 T cell receptor beta chains below were found in one sample sequenced in a study of shared clonotypes between healthy human individuals. The table came from immunoSEQ multiplex PCR; TCRdb's copy has only in-frame clones and leaves some out. Counted here are approximately 1,500,000 clones, over 95% occurring once; the ten biggest clones make up over 1%. The sequenced sample was naive CD4+ T cells sorted from blood. Indicated subset: CD45RA+ positively selected. These receptors originate from a man aged 30 to 39 in good health.

V and J are TRBV10-1 and TRBJ2-1, with D hard to call. The length of the CDR3 is 13 residues. The germline V gene encodes CDR1 WNHNN and CDR2 SYGVQD (reference sequence). The germline V and J ends were trimmed by 5 bases and 5 bases, with 10 bases remaining between them. CDR3 residues: CASSRNSNNEQFF. In nucleotides, the CDR3 is TGCGCCAGCAGTCGGAACTCGAACAATGAGCAGTTCTTC.

The chain carries TRBV11-3 and TRBJ2-3; D possibly corresponds to TRBD2 (5 bases). Between the trimmed V and J ends, which lost 4 bases and 4 bases, there was a span of 9 bases. CDR1 is SGHNT, CDR2 YENEEA, per germline. This CDR3 region has 13 residues. CDR3 loop: CASSYEGADTQYF. The CDR3 region has the DNA TGTGCCAGCAGCTACGAGGGTGCAGATACGCAGTATTTT.

The rearrangement links TRBV5-4 to TRBJ2-3; no definite D call. This CDR3 spans 12 amino acids. Germline CDR1 is SGHNT and CDR2 is YYREEE (reference sequence). V was pared by 3 bases and J by 2 bases, with 4 bases between. CDR3 nucleotides: TGTGCCAGCAGCTGGTACACAGATACGCAGTATTTT. Its translation is CASSWYTDTQYF.

The genes are TRBV5-1 and TRBJ2-5, with D perhaps matching TRBD2 (7 bases). Germline V gene lookup returns CDR1 SGHRS and CDR2 YFSETQ. Trimming cost V 1 base and J 9 bases, with 22 bases left between them. CDR3 size: 16 residues. The CDR3 DNA follows: TGCGCCAGCAGCTTGTGGGGGGGAAACACGGACAGAGCCCAGTACTTC. It specifies CASSLWGGNTDRAQYF.

The V gene is TRBV28, the J gene TRBJ2-3; 13 bases agree with TRBD2. V gave up 7 bases and J gave up 6 bases; unmatched junction bases: 4. This CDR3 has 14 residues. Germline V gives CDR1 MDHEN, CDR2 SYDVKM. In DNA, the CDR3 is TGTGCCAGCACCGGGACTAGCGGGATGGATACGCAGTATTTT. The encoded protein is CASTGTSGMDTQYF.

The chain links TRBV5-1 to TRBJ2-3, with 12 bases aligning to TRBD2. V dropped 7 bases and J dropped 5; count of bases not matched to a gene: 5. Germline lookup yields CDR1 SGHRS and CDR2 YFSETQ. This CDR3 contains 14 residues. The CDR3 spells CASGLAGGEDTQYF. CDR3 in DNA: TGCGCCAGCGGTCTAGCGGGAGGGGAAGATACGCAGTATTTT.

J is TRBJ2-3 and V is TRBV28, with D uncertain. The CDR3 runs to 16 residues. The germline V gene has CDR1 MDHEN and CDR2 SYDVKM. V lost 5 bases and J 8 bases, leaving 23 bases between the germline ends. CDR3 protein: CASSPNGRPSAGTQYF. The CDR3 bases are TGTGCCAGCAGTCCCAATGGACGTCCATCCGCCGGTACGCAGTATTTT.

The rearrangement joins TRBV7-9 to TRBJ1-1; weak D call: TRBD1 (6 bases). Germline V gene lookup returns CDR1 SEHNR and CDR2 FQNEAQ (reference sequence). The ends were cut back, 7 bases at V and 1 base at J, with 13 bases in the middle. The CDR3 runs to 14 residues. The chain's CDR3 is CASTFTGPNTEAFF. The DNA of the CDR3 is TGTGCCAGCACCTTCACAGGGCCGAACACTGAAGCTTTCTTT.

This chain links TRBV11-3 with TRBJ2-2, with D possibly being TRBD2 (5 bases). The V and J ends lost 5 bases and 2 bases respectively, with 18 bases between them. CDR1 SGHNT and CDR2 YENEEA come from the germline V gene. The CDR3 contains 17 residues. DNA of the CDR3: TGTGCCAGCAGCCTAGGGATCGGGAACCCAAACACCGGGGAGCTGTTTTTT. It translates to CASSLGIGNPNTGELFF.

The rearrangement uses TRBV7-2 and TRBJ2-2; 7 bases are shared with TRBD1. The CDR3 consists of 14 residues. The trim removed 2 bases at V and 6 bases at J, leaving 3 bases unmatched. Germline loops: CDR1 SGHTA, CDR2 FQGNSA. The CDR3 DNA follows: TGTGCCAGCAGCTTAAGGGGGCAAGCCGGGGAGCTGTTTTTT. The encoded protein is CASSLRGQAGELFF.

V and J are TRBV10-1 and TRBJ2-1; the D gene is possibly TRBD2 (5 bases). Germline values: CDR1 WNHNN, CDR2 SYGVQD (reference sequence). V was clipped by 5 bases and J by 9 bases, with 11 bases between them. This CDR3 region has 12 residues. The CDR3 sequence: CASSLLEGEQFF. CDR3 nucleotide sequence: TGCGCCAGCAGTTTATTAGAGGGTGAGCAGTTCTTC.

The rearrangement joins TRBV6-1 to TRBJ1-1; D is possibly TRBD1 (6 bases). With 6 bases removed from V and 5 bases from J, the gap between germline ends came to 10 bases. The CDR3 sequence is 12 residues long. Germline CDR1 and CDR2: MNHNS and SASEGT. The CDR3 here is CASRQGGTEAFF. Written as DNA, the CDR3 is TGTGCCAGCAGACAGGGAGGAACTGAAGCTTTCTTT.

The chain uses TRBV5-5 and TRBJ2-3; D remains ambiguous. The CDR3 has 13 residues. The V end was cut by 4 bases, the J end by 5 bases, with 11 bases between. Germline-derived CDR1 and CDR2 are SGHKS and YYEKEE (reference sequence). CDR3 nucleotide sequence: TGTGCCAGCAGCCCTCCAGGAATAGATACGCAGTATTTT. Encoded protein: CASSPPGIDTQYF. The full variable domain, completed using reference TRBV5-5 and TRBJ2-3, is DAGVTQSPTHLIKTRGQQVTLRCSPISGHKSVSWYQQVLGQGPQFIFQYYEKEERGRGNFPDRFSARQFPNYSSELNVNALLLGDSALYLCASSPPGIDTQYFGPGTRLTVL.

The chain is built from TRBV18 and TRBJ2-2; 8 bases fit TRBD1. There are 19 residues in the CDR3. The germline V gene has CDR1 KGHSH and CDR2 LQKENI. The junction had 12 bases not matched to a gene; V was cut back by 0 bases and J by 3 bases. For the CDR3, the DNA is TGTGCCAGCTCACCACCGAATCCACGGACAGGGTCAGACACCGGGGAGCTGTTTTTT. Protein sequence: CASSPPNPRTGSDTGELFF.

This sequence joins TRBV29-1 and TRBJ2-3; D is unclear. V shed 6 bases and J shed 3 bases, with 10 bases lying between them. Germline-derived CDR1 and CDR2 are SQVTM and ANQGSEA. The CDR3 is made up of 12 amino acids. This CDR3 is CSVGPRTDTQYF. DNA for the CDR3: TGCAGCGTCGGTCCCCGGACAGATACGCAGTATTTT.

The CDR3 is CASSVGGGPLDNEQFF. In DNA, the CDR3 is TGTGCCAGCAGCGTAGGAGGGGGACCCCTTGACAATGAGCAGTTCTTC. The chain recombines TRBV9 with TRBJ2-1; the D gene is possibly TRBD1 (6 bases). Trimming shortened V by 0 bases and J by 5 bases, and 15 bases separated the two germline ends. The germline gives CDR1 SGDLS, CDR2 YYNGEE. The CDR3 has 16 amino acids.

This chain uses TRBV11-3 with TRBJ1-5, with TRBD1 matching over 12 bases. Germline lookup yields CDR1 SGHNT and CDR2 YENEEA. V lost 6 bases to trimming and J lost 5 bases; unmatched junction nucleotides: 11. This CDR3 contains 17 residues. The DNA of the CDR3 is TGTGCCAGCAGGACCACGGGGACAGGGGGCTCCGATCAGCCCCAGCATTTT. Its translation is CASRTTGTGGSDQPQHF.

The chain's CDR3 is CASTLRDVSGNTIYF. CDR3 DNA: TGTGCCAGCACCCTTCGGGACGTCTCTGGAAACACCATATATTTT. The chain recombines TRBV28 with TRBJ1-3, with D perhaps TRBD1 (5 bases). Germline V lookup: CDR1 MDHEN, CDR2 SYDVKM. The CDR3 loop spans 15 amino acids. V dropped 7 bases and J dropped 0 bases, with 13 bases sitting between them. The full variable domain, rest sourced from reference TRBV28 and TRBJ1-3, is DVKVTQSSRYLVKRTGEKVFLECVQDMDHENMFWYRQDPGLGLRLIYFSYDVKMKEKGDIPEGYSVSREKKERFSLILESASTNQTSMYLCASTLRDVSGNTIYFGEGSWLTVV.

This clone was counted once. This chain connects TRBV11-3 to TRBJ2-3; D call uncertain. The V gene lost 3 bases and the J gene lost 1 base, with 8 bases spanning the gap. The CDR3 contains 14 residues. CDR1 and CDR2 from the germline V gene are SGHNT and YENEEA. CDR3 sequence reads: CASSLDRGTDTQYF. The CDR3 DNA reads TGTGCCAGCAGCTTGGATAGGGGCACAGATACGCAGTATTTT.

The CDR3 here is CASSLGFQGWDRTDTQYF. For the CDR3, the DNA is TGTGCCAGCAGCTTAGGGTTTCAGGGATGGGACCGGACAGATACGCAGTATTTT. This chain joins TRBV11-3 and TRBJ2-3; D is perhaps TRBD1 or TRBD2 (5 bases each). This CDR3 has 18 residues. V was pared by 1 base and J by 3 bases, with 20 bases between. CDR1 is SGHNT, CDR2 YENEEA, per germline. Together with reference TRBV11-3 and TRBJ2-3, the CDR3 gives the full variable domain: EAGVVQSPRYKIIEKKQPVAFWCNPISGHNTLYWYLQNLGQGPELLIRYENEEAVDDSQLPKDRFSAERLKGVDSTLKIQPAELGDSAVYLCASSLGFQGWDRTDTQYFGPGTRLTVL.

This rearrangement joins TRBV28 to TRBJ2-7; 8 bases are shared with TRBD2. V lost 6 bases, J lost 3 bases, and 10 bases stayed unmatched. CDR3 length equals 15 residues. From germline, CDR1 is MDHEN and CDR2 SYDVKM. CDR3 in DNA: TGTGCCAGCAGCCCTGGACTAGCTGGAAACTACGAGCAGTACTTC. This codes for CASSPGLAGNYEQYF.

This chain uses TRBV13 with TRBJ2-7; D may match TRBD1 or TRBD2 (6 bases each). V lost 1 base and J 1 base, leaving 14 bases between the germline ends. The CDR3 consists of 16 residues. Germline assignment: CDR1 PRHDT and CDR2 FYEKMQ (reference sequence). The CDR3 DNA reads TGTGCCAGCAGCTTAGTGAGGGGGGTAGAGTCCTACGAGCAGTACTTC. It codes for CASSLVRGVESYEQYF.

The V gene is TRBV9, the J gene TRBJ2-1; 10 bases match TRBD1. V shed 3 bases and J 6 bases; nucleotides not matched to a gene: 9. The germline CDR1 and CDR2 sequences are SGDLS and YYNGEE. The CDR3 totals 16 residues. The DNA for the CDR3 is TGTGCCAGCAGCGCCCTAGGGACAGGGGTTTCCAATGAGCAGTTCTTC. This codes for CASSALGTGVSNEQFF.

This chain joins TRBV6-5 and TRBJ1-2, with 10 bases lining up with TRBD1. CDR3 size: 13 residues. The germline V gene encodes CDR1 MNHEY and CDR2 SVGAGI. V shed 6 bases, J shed 7 bases, and the junction held 5 bases outside the gene matches. The CDR3 coding sequence is TGTGCCAGCAGACGGGACAGGGGATTTGGCTACACCTTC. This codes for CASRRDRGFGYTF.

The chain uses TRBV29-1 and TRBJ2-7, with D hard to call. The V end lost 6 bases, the J end lost 3 bases, and 12 bases lay between the germline ends. This CDR3 comprises 12 residues. Germline-derived CDR1 and CDR2 are SQVTM and ANQGSEA. CDR3 protein: CSVKKSDYEQYF. The CDR3 DNA is TGCAGCGTAAAAAAAAGTGACTACGAGCAGTACTTC.